The T cell receptor (beta chain) under discussion was sequenced for a study of blood T cell repertoires in COVID-19. About the research overall: Sources were T cells, B-cell-depleted T cells, or PBMCs; the material itself was cDNA or gDNA.

Here immunoSEQ multiplex PCR was the method, and the copy in TCRdb shows in-frame clones only, minus some. The sample holds about 58,000 clones; 80% to 85% are singletons and the top ten take about 9.2%. CDR1 KGHDR and CDR2 SFDVKD come from the germline V gene. The CDR3 consists of 14 residues. The junction had 2 bases not matched to a gene; V was cut back by 5 bases and J by 5 bases. The chain links TRBV24-1 to TRBJ1-1; 12 bases agree with TRBD1. This receptor was obtained from an elderly man with COVID-19, enrolled during active disease. The specimen sequenced was peripheral blood. The CDR3 is CATSGGQGATEAFF. CDR3 bases: TGTGCCACCAGTGGGGGACAGGGGGCGACTGAAGCTTTCTTT.